This T cell receptor beta chain was sequenced during a study of cytomegalovirus exposure and HLA in healthy donors (dated by TCRdb to about 2017). Background for the entire study: According to a later analysis, the 120 or so validation repertoires were produced on the same platform as the approximately 690 repertoires of the first cohort. The study was designed to test whether signatures of past pathogen exposure could be identified by cataloging public T cell receptors. In addition to the first cohort of around 670 subjects, a separate validation cohort of around 110 different subjects was used. High-throughput TCR immunosequencing, statistical association of individual TCRs with disease status, and machine learning were combined to predict cytomegalovirus infection status. What the research found in general, with its limitations: A total of fewer than 200 TCR beta chains were listed by the study as associated with cytomegalovirus. Most TCR sequences were observed very rarely across donors, whereas some public TCRs were present in many individuals. A later analysis had no HLA typing for the validation cohort, so co-occurrence there was scored across all 130 or so repertoires. The authors suggested that the approach could potentially be generalized to other disease states and immunological phenotypes. Of the cluster scores, roughly 95% were above 0 in a later analysis, which found that TCRs clustered in the first cohort also tended to co-occur in the 110 or so validation repertoires. In both the original and validation cohorts, the classifier was reported to diagnose cytomegalovirus status with high specificity and sensitivity. In vitro tests confirmed that a few of the cytomegalovirus-associated TCR beta chains recognize cytomegalovirus antigens.

Separate from the approximately 670-subject first cohort, the validation cohort of 95 to 150 subjects was the group to which the donors belonged. Libraries came from the immunoSEQ multiplex PCR assay. The paper's data handling went like this. A statistical classification framework was built to diagnose cytomegalovirus status from the catalog of TCR beta chain sequences. Not all clones reach the TCRdb copy of this immuneACCESS table, which keeps in-frame sequences only. Checked studies attribute under half of the gap to unresolved V genes and leave the rest unexplained. V, J and clone size were drawn from that table, and D and trimming were deduced from the DNA. This sample holds over 120,000 clones; 90% were observed only once. Less than 8% of the sample comes from the top ten. In regard to this clone: No cognate antigen has been identified for it. Nothing much larger sits one base from this clone, and base qualities are not available.

The source material was PBMCs. The receptor was isolated from a woman aged 30 to 39 in good health and CMV-seropositive.

The DNA sequence is given as TGTGCCAGCAGTGAAAGGCGCGGGGGGTCCTACAATGAGCAGTTCTTC. Its coded protein is CASSERRGGSYNEQFF. Recombination joined TRBV2 with TRBJ2-1, and 8 junction bases match TRBD2. CDR1 and CDR2, per the germline V gene, are SNHLY and FYNNEI. Clipping removes 2 bases from V and 1 base from J, with 4 as the unmatched junction base count. The CDR3 has 16 amino acids, counting the end cysteine and phenylalanine. Only the CDR3 part of the read is kept: 48 bases, read in frame from the first base.